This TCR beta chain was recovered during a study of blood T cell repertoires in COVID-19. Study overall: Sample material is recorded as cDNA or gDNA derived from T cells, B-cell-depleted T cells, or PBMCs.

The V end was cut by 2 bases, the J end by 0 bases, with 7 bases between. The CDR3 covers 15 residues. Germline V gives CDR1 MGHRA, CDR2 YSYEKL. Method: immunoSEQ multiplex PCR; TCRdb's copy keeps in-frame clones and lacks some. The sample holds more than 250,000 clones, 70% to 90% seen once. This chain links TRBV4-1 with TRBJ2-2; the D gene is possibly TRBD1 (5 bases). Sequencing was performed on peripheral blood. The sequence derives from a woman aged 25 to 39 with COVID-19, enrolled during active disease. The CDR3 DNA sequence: TGCGCCAGCAGCCAACAGGGAACGAACACCGGGGAGCTGTTTTTT. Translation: CASSQQGTNTGELFF.